This TCR beta chain was captured in a study of CXCR3-negative and CXCR3-positive naive CD8 T cells. Across the study: Sequencing gave some 130 million TRB reads overall, about 1.5 +/- 0.3 million per library.

5' RACE with UMI labels generated the TRB cDNA libraries. TCRdb re-called the 5' RACE reads and catalogs CDR3 proteins one per entry, DNA excluded. Its table records tens of thousands of distinct CDR3 sequences. CDR1 and CDR2 from the germline V gene are SNHLY and FYNNEI. CDR3 size: 17 residues. The source of this sequence is a human donor in good health. Some clones in this sample may be carry-over from other donors' samples. What was sequenced was memory CD8+ T cells from blood. The gene calls are TRBV2 and TRBJ1-2; the D gene TCRdb calls, TRBD1, cannot be checked with no DNA. CDR3 in amino acids: CASSESPGTGGIYGYTF.